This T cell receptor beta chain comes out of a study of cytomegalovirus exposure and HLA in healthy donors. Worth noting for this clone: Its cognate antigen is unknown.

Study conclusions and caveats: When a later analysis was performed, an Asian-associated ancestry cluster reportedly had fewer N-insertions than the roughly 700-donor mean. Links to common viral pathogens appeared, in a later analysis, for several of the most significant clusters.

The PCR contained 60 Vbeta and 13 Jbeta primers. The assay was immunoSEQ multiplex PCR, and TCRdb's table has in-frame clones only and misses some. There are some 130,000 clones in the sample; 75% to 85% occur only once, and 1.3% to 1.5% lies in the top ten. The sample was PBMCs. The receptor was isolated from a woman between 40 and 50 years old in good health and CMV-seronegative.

DNA for the CDR3: TGCGCCAGCAGCTTCGACAGGGGACAGGAAAAACTGTTTTTT. As protein: CASSFDRGQEKLFF. This rearrangement joins TRBV5-1 to TRBJ1-4, with 8 bases matching TRBD1. Germline-derived CDR1 and CDR2 are SGHRS and YFSETQ. There are 14 residues in the CDR3. V shed 2 bases and J 8 bases; nucleotides not matched to a gene: 5.